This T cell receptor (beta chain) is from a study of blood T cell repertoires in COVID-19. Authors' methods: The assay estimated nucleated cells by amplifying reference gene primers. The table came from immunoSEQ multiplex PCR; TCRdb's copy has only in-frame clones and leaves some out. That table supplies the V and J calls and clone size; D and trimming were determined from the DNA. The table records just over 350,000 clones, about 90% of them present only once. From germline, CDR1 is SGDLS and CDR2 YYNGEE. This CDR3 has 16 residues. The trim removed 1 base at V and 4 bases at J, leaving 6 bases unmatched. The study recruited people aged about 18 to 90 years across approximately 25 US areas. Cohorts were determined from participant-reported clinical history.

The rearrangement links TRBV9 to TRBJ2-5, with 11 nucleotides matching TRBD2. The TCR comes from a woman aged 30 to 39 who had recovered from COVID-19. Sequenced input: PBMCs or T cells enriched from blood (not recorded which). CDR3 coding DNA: TGTGCCAGCAGCGTACACCTACTAGCGGGGGTAGAGACCCAGTACTTC. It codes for CASSVHLLAGVETQYF.